The rows below give T cell receptor beta chains drawn from one sample of a study of blood T cell repertoires in COVID-19. The assay was immunoSEQ multiplex PCR, and TCRdb's table has in-frame clones only and misses some. The sample shows 300,000 or so clones, more than 80% of them seen only once. Sequencing was carried out using PBMCs or T cells enriched from blood (not recorded which). The receptors here all came from a woman aged 25 to 39 who had recovered from COVID-19. Each CDR3 is given with its conserved first and last residue. A D gene is named only where the DNA matches it firmly. The size field is filled for only some rows; it gives once, few, many or a size class.

clone_size d_call j_call v_call cdr3_aa cdr3_nt
. . TRBJ2-1 TRBV7-2 CASSLSGRDYNEQFF TGTGCCAGCAGCTTATCCGGGAGAGATTACAATGAGCAGTTCTTC
once . TRBJ1-4 TRBV27 CASSSGRRLATNEKLFF TGTGCCAGCAGTTCCGGCCGGAGGCTTGCAACTAATGAAAAACTGTTTTTT
. TRBD1 TRBJ2-5 TRBV5-6 CASSWGQAKQETQYF TGTGCCAGCAGCTGGGGACAGGCCAAACAAGAGACCCAGTACTTC
. . TRBJ2-1 TRBV6-5 CASSYWGLDNEQFF TGTGCCAGCAGTTATTGGGGGCTTGACAATGAGCAGTTCTTC
. TRBD1 TRBJ2-7 TRBV3-1/TRBV3-2 CASSLRQGFSNEQYF TGTGCCAGCAGCCTCCGACAGGGCTTCTCTAACGAGCAGTACTTC
. TRBD1 TRBJ1-5 TRBV28 CASSPRQGAGGQPQHF TGTGCCAGCAGTCCCAGGCAGGGGGCTGGAGGTCAGCCCCAGCATTTT
. TRBD2 TRBJ2-2 TRBV11-2 CASSLEGGRSTGELFF TGTGCCAGCAGCCTCGAGGGCGGGAGGTCGACCGGGGAGCTGTTTTTT
. TRBD2 TRBJ2-7 TRBV6-5 CASYPPMGGFYEQYF TGTGCCAGCTATCCACCAATGGGGGGGTTTTACGAGCAGTACTTC
. . TRBJ2-1 TRBV5-1 CASSADRNRVLSSYNEQFF TGCGCCAGCAGCGCGGATAGGAACAGGGTTCTGAGCTCCTACAATGAGCAGTTCTTC
. TRBD2 TRBJ2-1 TRBV6-5 CASLPLAGESNEQFF TGTGCCAGCCTACCACTAGCGGGAGAGTCCAATGAGCAGTTCTTC
. TRBD1 TRBJ1-3 TRBV6-6 CASSTGGGGNTIYF TGTGCCAGCAGTACAGGGGGAGGTGGAAACACCATATATTTT
. TRBD2 TRBJ2-7 TRBV29-1 CSVEDGGGYEQYF TGCAGCGTTGAAGATGGGGGGGGTTACGAGCAGTACTTC
. . TRBJ2-2 TRBV11-3 CASSLSGTSTGELFF TGTGCCAGCAGCTTATCAGGAACTAGCACCGGGGAGCTGTTTTTT
. TRBD1 TRBJ2-7 TRBV6-5 CASRPGQGASYEQYF TGTGCCAGCAGACCGGGACAGGGGGCCTCCTACGAGCAGTACTTC
. TRBD1 TRBJ1-5 TRBV30 CAWSVGQVDPQHF TGTGCCTGGAGTGTAGGACAGGTCGATCCCCAGCATTTT
. TRBD1 TRBJ2-1 TRBV10-3 CAINGQGRNEQFF TGTGCCATCAATGGACAGGGGAGAAATGAGCAGTTCTTC
. TRBD1 TRBJ1-1 TRBV29-1 CSVAGLTGGASDTEAFF TGCAGCGTTGCTGGATTGACAGGGGGCGCCTCGGACACTGAAGCTTTCTTT
few TRBD1 TRBJ2-7 TRBV7-2 CASSPSSGGQYF TGTGCCAGCAGCCCATCGTCAGGGGGGCAGTACTTC
once . TRBJ1-2 TRBV30 CAWIRNYGYTF TGTGCCTGGATCAGAAACTATGGCTACACCTTC
. . TRBJ2-5 TRBV28 CASSPHGMQETQYF TGTGCCAGCAGTCCACACGGGATGCAAGAGACCCAGTACTTC
. . TRBJ2-1 TRBV30 CAWSLVDNEQFF TGTGCCTGGAGTCTAGTGGATAATGAGCAGTTCTTC
once . TRBJ2-7 TRBV6-2/TRBV6-3 CASSYLGGTAYEQYF TGTGCCAGCAGTTACCTAGGGGGAACAGCCTACGAGCAGTACTTC
few . TRBJ1-4 TRBV7-2 CASSLDRRAGVEKLFF TGTGCCAGCAGCTTAGATCGTAGGGCAGGGGTGGAAAAACTGTTTTTT
. . TRBJ2-3 TRBV28 CASTQLIDKQYF TGTGCCAGCACTCAACTTATCGACAAGCAGTATTTT
. . TRBJ1-1 TRBV10-3 CAISDLEAAFF TGTGCCATCAGTGATTTGGAGGCGGCTTTCTTT
. . TRBJ2-1 TRBV7-5 CARILTETGAHNEQFF TGTGCCAGAATCTTAACCGAGACAGGGGCTCACAATGAGCAGTTCTTC
few . TRBJ1-1 TRBV3-1/TRBV3-2 CASSQGQMNTEAFF TGTGCCAGCAGCCAAGGCCAGATGAACACTGAAGCTTTCTTT
. . TRBJ2-1 TRBV11-1 CASSLREGGYNEQFF TGTGCCAGCAGCCTCCGGGAAGGGGGATACAATGAGCAGTTCTTC
. TRBD1 TRBJ2-2 TRBV5-1 CASSFGQGANTGELFF TGCGCCAGCAGCTTCGGACAGGGGGCTAACACCGGGGAGCTGTTTTTT
. . TRBJ2-3 TRBV24-1 CATSDFLAGVSGTDTQYF TGTGCCACCAGTGATTTTCTGGCAGGGGTTTCGGGCACAGATACGCAGTATTTT
. . TRBJ1-1 TRBV11-2 CASSSDGAEAFF TGTGCCAGCAGCTCGGACGGGGCTGAAGCTTTCTTT
. . TRBJ1-2 TRBV19 CASSGVNYGYTF TGTGCCAGTTCCGGGGTTAACTATGGCTACACCTTC
. TRBD1 TRBJ1-5 TRBV7-9 CASSQQGGNQPQHF TGTGCCAGCAGCCAACAGGGGGGGAATCAGCCCCAGCATTTT
. . TRBJ2-1 TRBV18 CASSPPSALYNEQFF TGTGCCAGCTCACCACCTAGCGCGCTATACAATGAGCAGTTCTTC
. TRBD1 TRBJ1-1 TRBV6-2/TRBV6-3 CASSYSNRDRGLKRTEAFF TGTGCCAGCAGTTACTCGAACCGGGACAGGGGATTGAAGAGGACTGAAGCTTTCTTT
. TRBD1 TRBJ1-1 TRBV7-2 CASSWGQGNTEAFF TGTGCCAGCAGCTGGGGACAGGGGAACACTGAAGCTTTCTTT
many TRBD1 TRBJ2-7 TRBV7-8 CASSFGWDSSYEQYF TGTGCCAGCAGCTTTGGCTGGGACAGCTCCTACGAGCAGTACTTC